This T cell receptor (beta chain) was profiled in a study of identical twins. Study-level points and caveats: Out-of-frame alpha sequences common to twins were enriched for low generation probability. Where beta out-of-frame sequences were concerned, excess twin sharing was weaker.

cDNA carried unique molecular identifiers, and a universal primer site was added by template switching. TCRdb analysed the 5' RACE reads with MiXCR anew, one entry per CDR3 protein. This repertoire shows 120,000 to 150,000 distinct CDR3 sequences, around 3.5% found once; its top ten account for 7.5% to 8.5%. As concerns this clonotype: The antigen remains unidentified.

Material for sequencing was memory T cells sorted from blood. This TCR derives from a man aged 18 to 30 in good health.

CDR3 coding DNA: TGTGCCAGCAGCTTAGAAGGGGGGAGGGCCGGGACCCAGTACTTC. Protein product: CASSLEGGRAGTQYF. The chain carries TRBV11-2 and TRBJ2-5; D is possibly TRBD2 (7 bases). The germline gives CDR1 SGHAT, CDR2 FQNNGV. The CDR3 length is 15 residues. The V and J ends lost 0 bases and 7 bases respectively, with 15 bases between them. Filled out from reference TRBV11-2 and TRBJ2-5, the complete variable domain reads EAGVAQSPRYKIIEKRQSVAFWCNPISGHATLYWYQQILGQGPKLLIQFQNNGVVDDSQLPKDRFSAERLKGVDSTLKIQPAKLEDSAVYLCASSLEGGRAGTQYFGPGTRLLVL.